This TCR beta chain derives from a study of PD-1 blockade in mismatch repair-deficient tumors. Study in general: Patients had approximately 13 mismatch repair-deficient cancer types and were previously treated and progressing. Study-level results: Tumor-resident clones, often undetectable pretreatment in blood, expanded then contracted after pembrolizumab.

In regard to this clone: What it binds is unknown.

Germline lookup yields CDR1 MNHNS and CDR2 SASEGT. The CDR3 extends over 14 amino acids. The V and J ends lost 9 bases and 5 bases respectively, with 19 bases between them. Generated by immunoSEQ multiplex PCR, the TCRdb table keeps only in-frame clones and is missing some. The repertoire holds about 49,000 clones, with over 75% as singletons. Every patient had mismatch repair deficiency by PCR or immunohistochemistry. TCR sequencing covered a few patients who responded to pembrolizumab. The clonotype comes from an adult with mismatch repair-deficient cancer. Sequenced here: PBMCs, sampled before pembrolizumab treatment. This chain uses TRBV6-1 with TRBJ2-5; D is perhaps TRBD1 (5 bases). CDR3 sequence reads: CASTIGQMRETQYF. The DNA of the CDR3 is TGTGCCAGTACCATAGGACAAATGCGGGAGACCCAGTACTTC.